A selection of T cell receptor beta chains follows, all from one sample in a study of cytomegalovirus exposure and HLA in healthy donors. TCRdb's table, derived via immunoSEQ multiplex PCR, lists solely in-frame clones and lacks some. The repertoire holds over 150,000 clones, with about 80% as singletons. Sequenced: PBMCs. Every receptor here comes from a woman aged 25 to 45 in good health and CMV-seronegative. The CDR3 runs from the conserved cysteine through the conserved F or W. The D gene is left open where the match is weak. The size field is filled for only some rows; it gives once, few, many or a size class.

v_gene	d_gene	j_gene	abundance	CDR3nt	CDR3aa
TRBV6-6	TRBD1	TRBJ2-1	.	TGTGCCAGCAAACCGACAGGGCCCTACAATGAGCAGTTCTTC	CASKPTGPYNEQFF
TRBV29-1	.	TRBJ2-2	few	TGCAGCGCCGAGTCGGGTCCGAACACCGGGGAGCTGTTTTTT	CSAESGPNTGELFF
TRBV29-1	TRBD1	TRBJ2-7	.	TGCGGCGCTTCCGGGACAGGGACCTACGAGCAGTACTTC	CGASGTGTYEQYF
TRBV7-9	TRBD2	TRBJ2-7	.	TGTGCCAGCAGAGAAACGACGGGACTACAGTACTTC	CASRETTGLQYF
TRBV6-5	.	TRBJ1-5	.	TGTGCCAGCAGGGCCGGATACTATAGCAATCAGCCCCAGCATTTT	CASRAGYYSNQPQHF
TRBV7-2	TRBD2	TRBJ2-4	.	TGTGCCAGCAGACCCCCCGAGAGTAGCGGGACAAACAGTCAGTACTTC	CASRPPESSGTNSQYF
TRBV2	.	TRBJ2-7	.	TGTGCCAGCAGTGAAGCGCTGGCGGGGAGCTCCTACGAGCAGTACTTC	CASSEALAGSSYEQYF
TRBV4-2	TRBD1	TRBJ2-7	.	TGTGCCAGCAGCCACTTAGACAGGGGGTACGAGCAGTACTTC	CASSHLDRGYEQYF
TRBV5-5	TRBD1	TRBJ1-2	.	TGTGCCAGCACCTCCGTCGCTGGACAGGGGAACTATGGCTACACCTTC	CASTSVAGQGNYGYTF
TRBV11-2	.	TRBJ2-7	.	TGTGCCAGCAGCCAAACGGGCTACGAGCAGTACTTC	CASSQTGYEQYF
TRBV28	.	TRBJ2-7	.	TGTGCCAGCAGACCCGAGGCAGGGGCCTCCTACGAGCAGTACTTC	CASRPEAGASYEQYF
TRBV7-2	TRBD1	TRBJ1-3	few	TGTGCCAGCAGCTTTACCGGGACAGGGTTTTCTGGAAACACCATATATTTT	CASSFTGTGFSGNTIYF
TRBV6-5	.	TRBJ1-4	.	TGTGCCACCTCATTGTTGTCAGTTACTAATGAAAAACTGTTTTTT	CATSLLSVTNEKLFF
TRBV4-1	.	TRBJ2-5	.	TGCGCCAGCAGCCAAGTTTGGATCAGGGTCCAAGAGACCCAGTACTTC	CASSQVWIRVQETQYF
TRBV11-3	TRBD2	TRBJ2-3	.	TGTGCCAGCCGGGGCGGGAGTAAAGATACGCAGTATTTT	CASRGGSKDTQYF
TRBV7-2	.	TRBJ2-5	.	TGTGCCAGCAGCCCGACTCGGCAGTCCCAAGAGACCCAGTACTTC	CASSPTRQSQETQYF
TRBV13	TRBD1	TRBJ2-2	.	TGTGCCAGCAGCAGCAAAAGGGGACAGGGAAACACCGGGGAGCTGTTTTTT	CASSSKRGQGNTGELFF
TRBV29-1	TRBD1	TRBJ2-3	.	TGCAGCGTAAAAGACAGGGTGGGTACAGATACGCAGTATTTT	CSVKDRVGTDTQYF
TRBV5-1	TRBD2	TRBJ2-7	.	TGCGCCAGCAGCTCCGGGGGGGGCACCTACGAGCAGTACTTC	CASSSGGGTYEQYF
TRBV10-1	TRBD2	TRBJ2-3	.	TGCGCCAGCAGTGCGGCTAGCGGGGGGGCCGTGGAGGCAGATACGCAGTATTTT	CASSAASGGAVEADTQYF
TRBV2	.	TRBJ1-2	once	TGTGCCAGCAGTGAATACCGAGCCCCGGCGGAAGGCTACACCTTC	CASSEYRAPAEGYTF
TRBV6-1	TRBD2	TRBJ2-7	.	TGTGCCAGCAGACCTAGCGGGAGGTCCTACGAGCAGTACTTC	CASRPSGRSYEQYF
TRBV7-2	.	TRBJ1-2	.	TGTGCCAGCAGCTTGGGAGTACGTTTCCGAACTTCGGCGGGTGGCTACACCTTC	CASSLGVRFRTSAGGYTF
TRBV10-3	.	TRBJ2-7	.	TGTGCCATCAGTGAGTCTAGCGTCGACTCCTACGAGCAGTACTTC	CAISESSVDSYEQYF
TRBV11-2	TRBD1	TRBJ2-2	.	TGTGCCAGCAGAGTAGACAGGGGCTCAGCCGGGGAGCTGTTTTTT	CASRVDRGSAGELFF
TRBV10-3	TRBD2	TRBJ2-3	.	TGTGCCATCAGTGAAACTAGCGGGGGTGCTAGCACAGATACGCAGTATTTT	CAISETSGGASTDTQYF
TRBV5-4	.	TRBJ2-4	.	TGTGCCAGCAGCTTGCGGGGTGAGGGTAACAGTCAGTACTTC	CASSLRGEGNSQYF
TRBV10-3	TRBD1	TRBJ2-7	.	TGTGCCATCAGTGAGCCCGGACAGGGAGGCAACGAGCAGTACTTC	CAISEPGQGGNEQYF